This T cell receptor beta chain appears in the sequencing data of a study of STAT5B mutations in CD4+ large granular lymphocyte leukemia. Findings and caveats of the study: About a quarter of private leukemic clonotypes occurred rarely in other patients' non-leukemic repertoires.

This clone showed up just a few times. Its antigen is not known. Germline V gives CDR1 SGHTA, CDR2 FQGNSA. Trimming pared 0 bases from V and 2 bases from J, leaving 8 bases between. The CDR3 spans 15 residues. The assay was run at survey level. Method: immunoSEQ multiplex PCR; TCRdb's copy keeps in-frame clones and lacks some. Of about 35,000 clones listed, roughly two thirds are singletons. The origin of this receptor is a human donor in good health. The sequenced sample was CD4+ T cells from blood buffy coats. The chain combines TRBV7-2 with TRBJ2-1, with D possibly being TRBD1 (6 bases). CDR3: CASSLAGTPYNEQFF. For the CDR3, the DNA is TGTGCCAGCAGCTTAGCGGGGACACCCTACAATGAGCAGTTCTTC.